These T cell receptor beta chains were read from a single sample in a study of T-cell memory formation after mild COVID-19. One entry per CDR3 protein results from TCRdb running MiXCR on the 5' RACE reads. In the table there are under 400,000 distinct CDR3 sequences, 25% to 30% of which are singletons. The source material was PBMCs or a T cell subset sorted from them (not recorded which). Source of these receptors: an adult woman who had mild COVID-19 (a few samples of this study predate the infection). Cell type and time point are not known. The CDR3 runs from the conserved cysteine through the conserved F or W. A D gene is named only where the DNA matches it firmly. Clone size is shown for a subset of rows, as once, few, many or a class of expanded clone.

size	V	J	D	CDR3	DNA
many	TRBV2	TRBJ2-7	TRBD2	CASRQTSGAYEQYF	TGTGCCAGCAGGCAGACTAGCGGAGCTTACGAGCAGTACTTC
.	TRBV6-1	TRBJ1-5	TRBD1	CASRGDRVQPQHF	TGTGCCAGCAGAGGCGACAGGGTTCAGCCCCAGCATTTT
.	TRBV7-2	TRBJ1-2	.	CASSYLSGGVANYGYTF	TGTGCCAGCAGTTATCTCAGCGGGGGGGTCGCGAACTATGGCTACACCTTC
.	TRBV20-1	TRBJ2-5	TRBD2	CSASGGDQETQYF	TGCAGTGCTAGCGGGGGGGACCAAGAGACCCAGTACTTC
.	TRBV2	TRBJ1-2	.	CASKSTANYGYTF	TGTGCCAGCAAATCGACAGCTAACTATGGCTACACCTTC
.	TRBV29-1	TRBJ1-4	TRBD1	CSVARGTGGEKLFF	TGCAGCGTCGCACGCGGGACAGGGGGTGAAAAACTGTTTTTT
.	TRBV29-1	TRBJ2-4	.	CSVVASLENIQYF	TGCAGCGTTGTGGCGTCTTTAGAAAACATTCAGTACTTC
.	TRBV6-6	TRBJ1-5	.	CASTGANQPQHF	TGTGCCAGCACGGGGGCAAATCAGCCCCAGCATTTT
.	TRBV5-1	TRBJ2-3	.	CASMINTDTQYF	TGCGCCAGCATGATTAACACAGATACGCAGTATTTT
.	TRBV6-6	TRBJ2-7	.	CASSYADEQYF	TGTGCCAGCAGTTATGCAGACGAGCAGTACTTC
.	TRBV2	TRBJ1-2	.	CASTGDNYGYTF	TGTGCCAGCACCGGGGATAACTATGGCTACACCTTC
.	TRBV20-1	TRBJ2-1	TRBD2	CSARDRSSGAYNEQFF	TGCAGTGCTAGAGATAGGTCGAGCGGGGCCTACAATGAGCAGTTCTTC
.	TRBV2	TRBJ2-1	TRBD1	CASSLRQGDYNEQFF	TGTGCCAGCAGCTTGAGACAGGGTGATTACAATGAGCAGTTCTTC
few	TRBV7-9	TRBJ1-1	TRBD1	CASSVYRGGNTEAFF	TGTGCCAGCAGCGTCTACAGGGGGGGGAACACTGAAGCTTTCTTT
.	TRBV7-2	TRBJ2-1	TRBD2	CASSLSSGGHNEQFF	TGTGCCAGCAGCTTAAGTAGCGGGGGCCACAATGAGCAGTTCTTC
once	TRBV7-2	TRBJ1-5	.	CASSLGGARDNQPQHF	TGTGCCAGCAGCTTAGGTGGGGCGCGGGACAATCAGCCCCAGCATTTT
once	TRBV12-3/TRBV12-4	TRBJ2-3	TRBD2	CASSISGRRTDTQYF	TGTGCCAGCAGTATTAGCGGGAGGCGCACAGATACGCAGTATTTT
.	TRBV6-4	TRBJ2-5	.	CASSVRTDYF	TGTGCCAGCAGTGTTCGGACAGACTACTTC
.	TRBV10-3	TRBJ2-2	TRBD2	CAISPRTSGAGELFF	TGTGCCATCAGCCCACGGACTAGCGGGGCCGGGGAGCTGTTTTTT
few	TRBV30	TRBJ2-5	TRBD2	CAWSRASGGAYF	TGTGCCTGGAGTAGGGCTAGCGGGGGGGCGTACTTC
many	TRBV11-2	TRBJ1-2	.	CASSPADYGYTF	TGTGCCAGCAGCCCCGCGGACTATGGCTACACCTTC
few	TRBV4-3	TRBJ2-7	TRBD2	CASSQDRAGEQYF	TGCGCCAGCAGCCAAGATCGAGCGGGAGAGCAGTACTTC
.	TRBV23-1	TRBJ2-4	TRBD1	CASSQLILSQPGQNIQYF	TGCGCCAGCAGTCAACTGATCCTAAGCCAGCCGGGACAGAACATTCAGTACTTC
once	TRBV4-2	TRBJ1-3	.	CASSQDASAGNTIYF	TGTGCCAGCAGCCAAGATGCCTCAGCTGGAAACACCATATATTTT
.	TRBV9	TRBJ2-2	TRBD1	CASRRQGAAGGELFF	TGTGCCAGCAGAAGACAGGGGGCGGCAGGCGGGGAGCTGTTTTTT
.	TRBV5-1	TRBJ1-1	TRBD1	CASSTDRANTEAFF	TGCGCCAGCAGCACAGACAGGGCGAACACTGAAGCTTTCTTT
few	TRBV7-2	TRBJ1-6	.	CASTGRRGNNSPLHF	TGTGCCAGCACTGGGAGAAGGGGTAATAATTCACCCCTCCACTTT
few	TRBV6-5	TRBJ1-1	.	CASSSRVGNTEAFF	TGTGCCAGCAGTTCCAGGGTAGGAAACACTGAAGCTTTCTTT
few	TRBV7-6	TRBJ2-2	TRBD2	CASEAGLAGDGELFF	TGTGCCAGTGAGGCGGGACTAGCGGGGGACGGGGAGCTGTTTTTT